The present TCR beta chain was sequenced within a study of blood T cell repertoires in COVID-19. Whole-study context: The United States, Italy and Spain supplied acute and convalescent COVID-19 samples.

Produced via immunoSEQ multiplex PCR; TCRdb's table is partial and in-frame only. The top ten hold approximately 7.6% of the sample, which has about 200,000 clones, 80% to 85% seen once. There are 19 residues in the CDR3. This sequence was found in a man between 40 and 49 years old who had recovered from COVID-19. The chain carries TRBV1 and TRBJ1-2; the D call in the table, TRBD1, was not verified against the DNA. TRBV1 is assigned pseudogene status. The sequenced sample consisted of PBMCs or T cells enriched from blood (not recorded which). The CDR3 spells CTSSQGIGIVGQVDYGYTF. CDR3 bases: TGCACCAGCAGCCAAGGGATAGGTATAGTGGGACAGGTCGACTATGGCTACACCTTC.